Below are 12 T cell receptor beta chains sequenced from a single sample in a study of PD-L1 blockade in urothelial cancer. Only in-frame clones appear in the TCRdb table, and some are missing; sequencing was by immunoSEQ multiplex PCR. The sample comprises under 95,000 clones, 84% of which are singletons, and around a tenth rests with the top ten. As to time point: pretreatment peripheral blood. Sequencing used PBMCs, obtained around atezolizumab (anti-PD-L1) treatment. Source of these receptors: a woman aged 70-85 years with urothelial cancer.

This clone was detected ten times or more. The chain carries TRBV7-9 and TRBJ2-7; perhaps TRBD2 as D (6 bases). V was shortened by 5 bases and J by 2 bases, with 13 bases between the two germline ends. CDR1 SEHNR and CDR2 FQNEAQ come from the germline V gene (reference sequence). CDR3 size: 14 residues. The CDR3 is CASSPERAAYEQYF. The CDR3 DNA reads TGTGCCAGCAGCCCGGAGCGGGCTGCCTACGAGCAGTACTTC.

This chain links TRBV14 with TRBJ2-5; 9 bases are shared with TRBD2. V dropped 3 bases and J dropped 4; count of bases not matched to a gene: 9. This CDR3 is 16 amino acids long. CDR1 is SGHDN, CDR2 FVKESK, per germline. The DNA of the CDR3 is TGTGCCAGCAGCCATCTCGCGGGAGGGCGGGGAGAGACCCAGTACTTC. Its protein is CASSHLAGGRGETQYF.

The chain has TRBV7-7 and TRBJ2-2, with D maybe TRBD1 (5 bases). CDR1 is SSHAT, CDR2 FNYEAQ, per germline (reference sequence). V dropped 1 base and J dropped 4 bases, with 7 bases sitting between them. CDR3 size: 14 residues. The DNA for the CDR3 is TGTGCCAGCAGCTTAGGACAGTCCACCGGGGAGCTGTTTTTT. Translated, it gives CASSLGQSTGELFF.

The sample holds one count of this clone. The CDR3 is CASSLGQSQETQYF. CDR3 nucleotide sequence: TGTGCCAGCAGCTTGGGACAGTCGCAAGAGACCCAGTACTTC. The V call is TRBV11-2, the J call TRBJ2-5; 7 nucleotides align to TRBD1. V shed 3 bases, J shed 2 bases, and the junction held 3 bases outside the gene matches. The germline V gene has CDR1 SGHAT and CDR2 FQNNGV. CDR3 size: 14 residues. Full variable domain (remainder filled in from reference TRBV11-2 and TRBJ2-5): EAGVAQSPRYKIIEKRQSVAFWCNPISGHATLYWYQQILGQGPKLLIQFQNNGVVDDSQLPKDRFSAERLKGVDSTLKIQPAKLEDSAVYLCASSLGQSQETQYFGPGTRLLVL.

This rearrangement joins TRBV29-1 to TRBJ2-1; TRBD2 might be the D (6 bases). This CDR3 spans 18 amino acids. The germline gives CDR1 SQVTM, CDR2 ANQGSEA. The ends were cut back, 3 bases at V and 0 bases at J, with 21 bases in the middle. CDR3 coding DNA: TGCAGCGTTGACCAAGGAGCCGGCGGGGTCTACTCCTACAATGAGCAGTTCTTC. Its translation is CSVDQGAGGVYSYNEQFF.

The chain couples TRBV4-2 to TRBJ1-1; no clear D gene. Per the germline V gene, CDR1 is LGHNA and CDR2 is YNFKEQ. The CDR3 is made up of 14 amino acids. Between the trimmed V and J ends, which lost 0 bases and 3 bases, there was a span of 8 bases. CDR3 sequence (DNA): TGTGCCAGCAGCCAAGAGGTCCGGGACACTGAAGCTTTCTTT. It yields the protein CASSQEVRDTEAFF.

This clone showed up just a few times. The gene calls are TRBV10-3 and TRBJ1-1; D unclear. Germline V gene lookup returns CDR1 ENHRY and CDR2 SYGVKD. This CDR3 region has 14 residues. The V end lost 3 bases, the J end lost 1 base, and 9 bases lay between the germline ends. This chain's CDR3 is CAISDEIPNTEAFF. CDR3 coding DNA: TGTGCCATCAGTGATGAGATCCCGAACACTGAAGCTTTCTTT.

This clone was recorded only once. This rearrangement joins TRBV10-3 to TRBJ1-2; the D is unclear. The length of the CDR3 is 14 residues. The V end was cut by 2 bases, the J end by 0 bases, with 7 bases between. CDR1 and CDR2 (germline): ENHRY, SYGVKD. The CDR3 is CAISELAANYGYTF. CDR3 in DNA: TGTGCCATCAGTGAGCTGGCAGCTAACTATGGCTACACCTTC.

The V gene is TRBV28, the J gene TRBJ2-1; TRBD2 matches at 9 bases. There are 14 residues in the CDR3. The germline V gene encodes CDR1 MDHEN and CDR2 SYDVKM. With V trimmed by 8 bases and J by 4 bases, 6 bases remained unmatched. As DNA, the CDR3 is TGTGCCAGCTATAGCGGGAGTGGTTACAATGAGCAGTTCTTC. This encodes CASYSGSGYNEQFF.

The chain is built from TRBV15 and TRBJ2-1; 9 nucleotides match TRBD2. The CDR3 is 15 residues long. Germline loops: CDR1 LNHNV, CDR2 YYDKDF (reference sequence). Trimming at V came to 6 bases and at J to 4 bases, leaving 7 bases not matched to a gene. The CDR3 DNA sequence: TGTGCCACCAGTTTCGGGACTAGCAGTTACAATGAGCAGTTCTTC. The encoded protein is CATSFGTSSYNEQFF. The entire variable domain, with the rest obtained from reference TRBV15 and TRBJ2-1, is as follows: DAMVIQNPRYQVTQFGKPVTLSCSQTLNHNVMYWYQQKSSQAPKLLFHYYDKDFNNEADTPDNFQSRRPNTSFCFLDIRSPGLGDTAMYLCATSFGTSSYNEQFFGPGTRLTVL.

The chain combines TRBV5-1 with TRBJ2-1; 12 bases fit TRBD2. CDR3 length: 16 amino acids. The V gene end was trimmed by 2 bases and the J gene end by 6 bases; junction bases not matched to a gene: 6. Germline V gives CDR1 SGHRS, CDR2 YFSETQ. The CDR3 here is CASSLGLAGGGNEQFF. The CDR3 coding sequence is TGCGCCAGCAGCTTAGGTCTAGCGGGAGGGGGCAATGAGCAGTTCTTC.

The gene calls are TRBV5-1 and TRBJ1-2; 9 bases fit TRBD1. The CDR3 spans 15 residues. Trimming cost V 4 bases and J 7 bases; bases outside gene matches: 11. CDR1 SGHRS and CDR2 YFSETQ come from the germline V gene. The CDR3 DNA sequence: TGCGCCAGCAGCCAAAAGGACAGGGGAATTCGTGGCTACACCTTC. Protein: CASSQKDRGIRGYTF.